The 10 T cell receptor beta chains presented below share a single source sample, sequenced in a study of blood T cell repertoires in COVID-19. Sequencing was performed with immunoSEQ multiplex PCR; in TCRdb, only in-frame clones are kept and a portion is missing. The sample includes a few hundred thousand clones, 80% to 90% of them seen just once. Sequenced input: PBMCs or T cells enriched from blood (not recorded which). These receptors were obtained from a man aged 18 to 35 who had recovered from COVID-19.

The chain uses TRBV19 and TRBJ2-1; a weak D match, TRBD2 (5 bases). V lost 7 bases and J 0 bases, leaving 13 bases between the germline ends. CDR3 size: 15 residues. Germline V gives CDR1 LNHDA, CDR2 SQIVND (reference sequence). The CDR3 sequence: CASTLRDYSYNEQFF. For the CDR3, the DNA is TGTGCCAGTACCCTGAGGGATTACTCCTACAATGAGCAGTTCTTC.

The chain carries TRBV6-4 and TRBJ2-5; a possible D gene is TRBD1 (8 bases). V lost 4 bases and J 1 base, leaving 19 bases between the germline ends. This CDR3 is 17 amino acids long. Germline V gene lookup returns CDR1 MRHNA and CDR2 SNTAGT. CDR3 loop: CASSGIRQGRVQETQYF. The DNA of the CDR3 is TGTGCCAGCAGTGGGATTAGACAGGGGAGGGTCCAAGAGACCCAGTACTTC.

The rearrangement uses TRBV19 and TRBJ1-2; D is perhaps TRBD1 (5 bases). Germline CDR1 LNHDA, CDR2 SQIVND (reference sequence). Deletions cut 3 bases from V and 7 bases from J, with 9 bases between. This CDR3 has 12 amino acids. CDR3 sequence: CASSIGRAGYTF. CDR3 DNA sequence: TGTGCCAGTAGTATCGGCAGGGCTGGCTACACCTTC. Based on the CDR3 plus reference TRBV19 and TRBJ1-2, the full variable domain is DGGITQSPKYLFRKEGQNVTLSCEQNLNHDAMYWYRQDPGQGLRLIYYSQIVNDFQKGDIAEGYSVSREKKESFPLTVTSAQKNPTAFYLCASSIGRAGYTFGSGTRLTVV.

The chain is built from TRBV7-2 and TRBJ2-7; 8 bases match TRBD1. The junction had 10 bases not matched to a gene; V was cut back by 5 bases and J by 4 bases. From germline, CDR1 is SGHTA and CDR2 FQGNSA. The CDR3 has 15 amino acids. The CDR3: CASSRSPGQEYEQYF. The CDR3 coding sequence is TGTGCCAGCAGCCGCTCACCGGGACAGGAGTACGAGCAGTACTTC.

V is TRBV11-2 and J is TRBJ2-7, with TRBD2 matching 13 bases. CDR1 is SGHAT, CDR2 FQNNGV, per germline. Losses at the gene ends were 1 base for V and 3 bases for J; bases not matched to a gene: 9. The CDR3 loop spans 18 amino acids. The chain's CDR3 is CASSLVGLAGQGNYEQYF. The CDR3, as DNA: TGTGCCAGCAGCTTAGTGGGACTAGCGGGGCAAGGAAACTACGAGCAGTACTTC.

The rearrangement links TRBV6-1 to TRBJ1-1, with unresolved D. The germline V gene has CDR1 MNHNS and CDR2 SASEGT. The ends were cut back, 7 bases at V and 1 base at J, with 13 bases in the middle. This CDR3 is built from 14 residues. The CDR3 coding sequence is TGTGCCAGCACTTCGGATCCGGGGAACACTGAAGCTTTCTTT. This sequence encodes CASTSDPGNTEAFF.

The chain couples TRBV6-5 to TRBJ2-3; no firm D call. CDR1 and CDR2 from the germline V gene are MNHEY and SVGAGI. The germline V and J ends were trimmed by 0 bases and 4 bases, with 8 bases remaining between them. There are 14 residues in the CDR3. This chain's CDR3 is CASSYSSSSDTQYF. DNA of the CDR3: TGTGCCAGCAGTTACTCCAGTAGCTCAGATACGCAGTATTTT.

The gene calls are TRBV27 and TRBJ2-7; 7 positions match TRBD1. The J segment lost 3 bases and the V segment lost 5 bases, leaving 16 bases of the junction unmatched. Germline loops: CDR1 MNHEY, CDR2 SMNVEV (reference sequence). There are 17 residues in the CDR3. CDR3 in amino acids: CASSLLGNRGQNYEQYF. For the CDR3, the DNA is TGTGCCAGCAGTCTACTTGGAAACAGGGGCCAGAACTACGAGCAGTACTTC.

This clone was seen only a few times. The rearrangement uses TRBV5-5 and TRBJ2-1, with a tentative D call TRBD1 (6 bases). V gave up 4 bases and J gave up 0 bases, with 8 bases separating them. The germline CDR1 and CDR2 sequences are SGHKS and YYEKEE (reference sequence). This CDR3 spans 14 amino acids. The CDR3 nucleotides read TGTGCCAGCAGCCGGGACATCTCCTACAATGAGCAGTTCTTC. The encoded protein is CASSRDISYNEQFF.

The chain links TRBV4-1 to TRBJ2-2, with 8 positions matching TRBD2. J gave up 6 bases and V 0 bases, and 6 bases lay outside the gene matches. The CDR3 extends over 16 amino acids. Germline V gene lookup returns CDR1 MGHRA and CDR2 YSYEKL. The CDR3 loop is CASSQDSPGGAGELFF. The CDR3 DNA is TGCGCCAGCAGCCAAGATAGCCCGGGGGGGGCCGGGGAGCTGTTTTTT.